This passage covers 19 T cell receptor beta chains from one sample sequenced in a study of blood T cell repertoires in COVID-19. Profiled with immunoSEQ multiplex PCR; TCRdb holds only in-frame clones, not every one. The table lists 270,000 or so clones, over 80% of them singletons. The sample taken for sequencing was PBMCs or T cells enriched from blood (not recorded which). The receptors were sampled from a woman aged 25 to 45 with acute COVID-19.

V usage is TRBV5-1 and J usage is TRBJ1-3; 10 nucleotides match TRBD1. The CDR3 sequence is 18 residues long. In germline, CDR1 is SGHRS, CDR2 YFSETQ. V was clipped by 4 bases and J by 0 bases; unmatched bases: 10. The CDR3 DNA reads as TGCGCCAGCAGCCAGGACCGACAGGGGGCCAACTCTGGAAACACCATATATTTT. This translates into CASSQDRQGANSGNTIYF.

The V gene is TRBV29-1, the J gene TRBJ2-7, with 7 bases matching TRBD1. The J segment lost 3 bases and the V segment lost 7 bases, leaving 6 bases of the junction unmatched. The CDR3 length is 12 residues. Germline V gives CDR1 SQVTM, CDR2 ANQGSEA. Here the CDR3 reads CSADGTDYEQYF. The DNA of the CDR3 is TGCAGCGCGGACGGGACAGACTACGAGCAGTACTTC.

This clone came up a few times. This CDR3 is CASSVVGQITGELFF. CDR3 nucleotide sequence: TGTGCCAGCAGCGTAGTGGGACAAATCACCGGGGAGCTGTTTTTT. The V call is TRBV9, the J call TRBJ2-2; possibly TRBD1 for D (6 bases). V gave up 0 bases and J gave up 4 bases, with 10 bases separating them. The germline V gene has CDR1 SGDLS and CDR2 YYNGEE. This CDR3 is built from 15 residues.

The V gene is TRBV6-1, the J gene TRBJ1-5; weak D call: TRBD1 (5 bases). Germline V CDR1 and CDR2: MNHNS, SASEGT. The length of the CDR3 is 16 residues. With 4 bases removed from V and 0 bases from J, the gap between germline ends came to 13 bases. CDR3 coding DNA: TGTGCCAGCAGTGTGCGACAGACGTATAGCAATCAGCCCCAGCATTTT. The encoded protein is CASSVRQTYSNQPQHF.

The genes are TRBV9 and TRBJ2-3; 9 bases align to TRBD2. There are 16 residues in the CDR3. The germline CDR1 and CDR2 sequences are SGDLS and YYNGEE. Unmatched junction bases numbered 7, after V lost 0 bases and J lost 5 bases. The CDR3 sequence: CASSVAGSGSGDTQYF. The CDR3, as DNA: TGTGCCAGCAGCGTAGCGGGTAGCGGGAGTGGAGATACGCAGTATTTT. Combining the CDR3 with reference TRBV9 and TRBJ2-3 gives the whole variable domain DSGVTQTPKHLITATGQRVTLRCSPRSGDLSVYWYQQSLDQGLQFLIQYYNGEERAKGNILERFSAQQFPDLHSELNLSSLELGDSALYFCASSVAGSGSGDTQYFGPGTRLTVL.

This clone showed up just a few times. The chain has TRBV11-2 and TRBJ2-7; 10 bases line up with TRBD2. Germline CDR1 and CDR2: SGHAT and FQNNGV. Losses at the gene ends were 6 bases for V and 5 bases for J; bases not matched to a gene: 4. The CDR3 totals 13 residues. The CDR3 here is CASRGTSENEQYF. The CDR3, as DNA: TGTGCCAGCAGAGGGACTAGCGAAAACGAGCAGTACTTC.

The rearrangement uses TRBV5-1 and TRBJ1-1, with 7 bases matching TRBD1. The length of the CDR3 is 14 residues. Germline values: CDR1 SGHRS, CDR2 YFSETQ. V lost 4 bases to trimming and J lost 4 bases; unmatched junction nucleotides: 7. CDR3 DNA sequence: TGCGCCAGCAGCGCGATGACAGGGAGCACTGAAGCTTTCTTT. It codes for CASSAMTGSTEAFF.

V gene TRBV15 combines with J gene TRBJ1-5; D uncertain. Trimming shortened V by 3 bases and J by 1 base, and 4 bases separated the two germline ends. The CDR3 totals 13 residues. CDR1 is LNHNV and CDR2 is YYDKDF in the germline V gene (reference sequence). The CDR3 sequence: CATSSLSNQPQHF. CDR3 sequence (DNA): TGTGCCACCAGCAGTCTCAGCAATCAGCCCCAGCATTTT.

This chain links TRBV11-2 with TRBJ2-7, with 9 positions matching TRBD1. Germline-derived CDR1 and CDR2 are SGHAT and FQNNGV. This CDR3 comprises 18 residues. Trimming cost V 2 bases and J 4 bases; bases outside gene matches: 15. The CDR3 region is CASSLSSSRTGAFYEQYF. The DNA of the CDR3 is TGTGCCAGCAGCTTATCGTCGTCGAGGACAGGGGCCTTTTACGAGCAGTACTTC.

V gene TRBV5-6 combines with J gene TRBJ2-2, with 10 bases identical to TRBD1. V shed 3 bases and J 4 bases; nucleotides not matched to a gene: 6. The germline V gene has CDR1 SGHDT and CDR2 YYEEEE. The CDR3 has 16 residues. CDR3 amino acids: CASSSDRGRGTGELFF. As DNA, the CDR3 is TGTGCCAGCAGCTCTGACAGGGGGCGCGGCACCGGGGAGCTGTTTTTT. The complete variable domain, with remaining parts taken from reference TRBV5-6 and TRBJ2-2, reads DAGVTQSPTHLIKTRGQQVTLRCSPKSGHDTVSWYQQALGQGPQFIFQYYEEEERQRGNFPDRFSGHQFPNYSSELNVNALLLGDSALYLCASSSDRGRGTGELFFGEGSRLTVL.

The gene calls are TRBV11-2 and TRBJ1-1, with D maybe TRBD1 (6 bases). Trimming removed 11 bases at V and 6 bases at J, with 13 bases between. Germline assignment: CDR1 SGHAT and CDR2 FQNNGV. The CDR3 extends over 11 amino acids. CDR3 loop: CASAGGPEAFF. DNA of the CDR3: TGTGCCTCAGCGGGGGGGCCTGAAGCTTTCTTT.

The chain couples TRBV4-1 to TRBJ2-3; TRBD2 matches at 9 bases. V dropped 1 base and J dropped 2; count of bases not matched to a gene: 1. The CDR3 spans 15 residues. Per the germline V gene, CDR1 is MGHRA and CDR2 is YSYEKL. The CDR3 loop reads CASSQGLADTDTQYF. CDR3 bases: TGCGCCAGCAGCCAAGGACTAGCGGACACAGATACGCAGTATTTT.

CDR3 DNA: TGTGCCAGCAGCGTAGATTGGCCAAGGACTGGTGAGCAGTTCTTC. It translates to CASSVDWPRTGEQFF. The V call is TRBV9, the J call TRBJ2-1; possibly TRBD2 for D (5 bases). Germline V gene sequence: CDR1 SGDLS, CDR2 YYNGEE. Deletions cut 0 bases from V and 9 bases from J, with 16 bases between. The CDR3 loop spans 15 amino acids. Full variable domain (missing parts from reference TRBV9 and TRBJ2-1): DSGVTQTPKHLITATGQRVTLRCSPRSGDLSVYWYQQSLDQGLQFLIQYYNGEERAKGNILERFSAQQFPDLHSELNLSSLELGDSALYFCASSVDWPRTGEQFFGPGTRLTVL.

The chain carries TRBV11-2 and TRBJ2-1, with 8 bases aligning to TRBD1. The CDR3 totals 15 residues. The V segment lost 3 bases and the J segment 2 bases; nucleotides outside the gene matches: 3. The germline CDR1 and CDR2 sequences are SGHAT and FQNNGV. The CDR3 DNA is TGTGCCAGCAGCTTGGGGGGACAGGCCTACAATGAGCAGTTCTTC. As protein: CASSLGGQAYNEQFF.

The chain combines TRBV4-1 with TRBJ2-7; 7 nucleotides line up with TRBD2. The V segment lost 1 base and the J segment 4 bases; nucleotides outside the gene matches: 4. Germline-derived CDR1 and CDR2 are MGHRA and YSYEKL. The CDR3 totals 14 residues. The CDR3 here is CASSQAGGRYEQYF. The CDR3 nucleotides are TGCGCCAGCAGCCAAGCGGGAGGCAGGTACGAGCAGTACTTC.

The chain joins TRBV27 to TRBJ2-1, with D uncertain. The CDR3 is 14 residues long. Germline CDR1 and CDR2: MNHEY and SMNVEV (reference sequence). V was clipped by 6 bases and J by 0 bases, with 9 bases between them. The CDR3 coding sequence is TGTGCCAGCAGCGTGGGCAGCTCCTACAATGAGCAGTTCTTC. It is translated as CASSVGSSYNEQFF.

This clone was observed once. The J gene is TRBJ1-5, the V gene TRBV4-1, with 7 bases aligning to TRBD1. J lost 0 bases, V lost 4 bases, and 3 bases had no gene match. Germline loops: CDR1 MGHRA, CDR2 YSYEKL. The CDR3 totals 15 residues. The CDR3 here is CASSPTGNSNQPQHF. The DNA of the CDR3 is TGCGCCAGCAGCCCGACAGGGAATAGCAATCAGCCCCAGCATTTT.

This clone was recorded once. This chain connects TRBV6-1 to TRBJ1-6, with TRBD1 matching 8 bases. V was clipped by 3 bases and J by 10 bases; unmatched bases: 5. Germline lookup yields CDR1 MNHNS and CDR2 SASEGT. The CDR3 runs to 14 residues. Here the CDR3 DNA reads TGTGCCAGCAGTGAGGCAGGGGGCATATCACCCCTCCACTTT. This sequence encodes CASSEAGGISPLHF.

Details on this clone: In the same sample, other DNA sequences code for this CDR3. The V and J genes are TRBV7-2 and TRBJ2-2; no clear D. The CDR3 length is 16 residues. CDR1 SGHTA and CDR2 FQGNSA come from the germline V gene. Trimming removed 0 bases from V and 2 bases from J, with 10 bases in between. The CDR3 DNA follows: TGTGCCAGCAGCTTAGCTTCGGCAGGCAACACCGGGGAGCTGTTTTTT. Translation gives CASSLASAGNTGELFF.